These 20 T cell receptor beta chains came from one sample sequenced in a study of control samples from healthy donors and cancer patients. Generated by immunoSEQ multiplex PCR, the TCRdb table keeps only in-frame clones and is missing some. The sample consists of 20,000 to 30,000 clones, just over 90% of them appearing once. Material for sequencing was PBMCs. The receptors here all came from a man aged 45 to 65 with lung cancer.

The chain recombines TRBV9 with TRBJ2-5, with 10 positions matching TRBD1. CDR1 and CDR2 (germline): SGDLS, YYNGEE. The V and J ends lost 4 bases and 5 bases, in that order; junction bases with no gene match: 5. The CDR3 loop spans 14 amino acids. DNA for the CDR3: TGTGCCAGCAGCCTGACAGGGGGCGACGAGACCCAGTACTTC. The encoded protein is CASSLTGGDETQYF.

The gene calls are TRBV12-3 or TRBV12-4 and TRBJ1-1; D gene ambiguous. The V end was cut by 4 bases, the J end by 8 bases, with 14 bases between. The CDR3 totals 13 residues. CDR3 residues: CASSWTEVQEAFF. The CDR3 bases are TGTGCCAGCAGTTGGACCGAGGTCCAGGAAGCTTTCTTT.

The chain recombines TRBV4-2 with TRBJ1-4; D ambiguous. The V gene lost 4 bases and the J gene lost 4 bases, with 13 bases spanning the gap. The CDR3 consists of 15 residues. In germline, CDR1 is LGHNA, CDR2 YNFKEQ. The CDR3 sequence: CASSPSGWGNEKLFF. The CDR3 DNA is TGTGCCAGCAGCCCTTCCGGGTGGGGTAATGAAAAACTGTTTTTT.

The chain links TRBV19 to TRBJ2-1; perhaps TRBD2 as D (6 bases). The germline V and J ends were trimmed by 5 bases and 4 bases, with 15 bases remaining between them. The CDR3 is made up of 15 amino acids. CDR1 LNHDA and CDR2 SQIVND come from the germline V gene (reference sequence). In DNA, the CDR3 is TGTGCCAGTAGTTTTTCCTATGCGGGGTACAATGAGCAGTTCTTC. Translated, it gives CASSFSYAGYNEQFF.

The chain uses TRBV12-3 or TRBV12-4 and TRBJ1-1; D unresolved. The length of the CDR3 is 13 residues. Trimming took 3 bases from V and 4 from J, leaving 9 bases between them. The CDR3 here is CASSFKRGTEAFF. The CDR3 nucleotides read TGTGCCAGCAGTTTTAAGCGGGGCACTGAAGCTTTCTTT.

V and J are TRBV3-1 (or the pseudogene TRBV3-2) and TRBJ2-7; tentatively, D is TRBD1 or TRBD2 (5 bases each). The germline V gene encodes CDR1 LGHDT and CDR2 YNNKEL (reference sequence). The V end was cut by 5 bases, the J end by 3 bases, with 14 bases between. The CDR3 consists of 14 residues. The CDR3 coding sequence is TGTGCCAGCAGCGTCCGGGACGGGATCTACGAGCAGTACTTC. Protein sequence: CASSVRDGIYEQYF.

The chain couples TRBV9 to TRBJ1-4; D gene uncertain. The CDR3 is made up of 13 amino acids. The germline V gene has CDR1 SGDLS and CDR2 YYNGEE. The V and J ends lost 0 bases and 4 bases respectively, with 4 bases between them. As DNA, the CDR3 is TGTGCCAGCAGCGTAGGGAATAATGAAAAACTGTTTTTT. Its translation: CASSVGNNEKLFF.

This rearrangement joins TRBV28 to TRBJ1-1, with 7 nucleotides matching TRBD1. In germline, CDR1 is MDHEN, CDR2 SYDVKM. Trimming took 5 bases from V and 0 from J; bases not matched to a gene: 6. The length of the CDR3 is 15 residues. The CDR3 spells CASSEGQLLNTEAFF. CDR3 in DNA: TGTGCCAGCAGTGAGGGACAGCTACTGAACACTGAAGCTTTCTTT.

The chain recombines TRBV4-3 with TRBJ1-3; D remains unclear. The length of the CDR3 is 16 residues. The germline V gene encodes CDR1 LGHNA and CDR2 YSLEER. V lost 0 bases to trimming and J lost 0 bases, with 9 bases between them. This CDR3 is CASSQDTVSSGNTIYF. As DNA, the CDR3 is TGCGCCAGCAGCCAAGACACGGTGAGCTCTGGAAACACCATATATTTT.

The chain has TRBV5-1 and TRBJ2-3, with D tentatively TRBD2 (6 bases). The germline V and J ends were trimmed by 4 bases and 1 base, with 16 bases remaining between them. Germline lookup yields CDR1 SGHRS and CDR2 YFSETQ. This CDR3 comprises 16 residues. The DNA for the CDR3 is TGCGCCAGCAGCCGCGGGACGGTTTTGGGCACAGATACGCAGTATTTT. Translation: CASSRGTVLGTDTQYF.

By share, this clone counts as medium-sized. The chain is built from TRBV29-1 and TRBJ2-1; D gene ambiguous. The V and J ends lost 7 bases and 4 bases respectively, with 20 bases between them. Germline assignment: CDR1 SQVTM and CDR2 ANQGSEA. The CDR3 has 15 amino acids. The chain's CDR3 is CSAVGWADSYNEQFF. The CDR3 DNA follows: TGCAGCGCCGTGGGATGGGCGGATTCTTACAATGAGCAGTTCTTC.

The rearrangement uses TRBV13 and TRBJ2-3; 9 bases are a match to TRBD2. The junction had 6 bases not matched to a gene; V was cut back by 5 bases and J by 3 bases. CDR1 is PRHDT and CDR2 is FYEKMQ in the germline V gene (reference sequence). The CDR3 covers 15 residues. CDR3 residues: CASSVRGGGTDTQYF. For the CDR3, the DNA is TGTGCCAGCAGCGTGCGGGGGGGAGGGACAGATACGCAGTATTTT.

The chain has TRBV5-6 and TRBJ2-5; the match to TRBD1 covers 9 bases. The V and J ends lost 4 bases and 5 bases, in that order; junction bases with no gene match: 3. This CDR3 has 13 amino acids. CDR1 and CDR2 from the germline V gene are SGHDT and YYEEEE. The CDR3 sequence: CASSTGQGETQYF. The DNA of the CDR3 is TGTGCCAGCAGCACGGGACAGGGTGAGACCCAGTACTTC.

This chain uses TRBV11-3 with TRBJ2-5, with unresolved D. V lost 1 base and J 2 bases, leaving 2 bases between the germline ends. Looked up from germline, CDR1 is SGHNT and CDR2 is YENEEA. This CDR3 contains 12 residues. CDR3 DNA: TGTGCCAGCAGCTTAGGACAAGAGACCCAGTACTTC. Translated: CASSLGQETQYF.

The chain links TRBV7-9 to TRBJ1-1, with no clear D. The germline V gene has CDR1 SEHNR and CDR2 FQNEAQ (reference sequence). Between the trimmed V and J ends, which lost 5 bases and 2 bases, there was a span of 9 bases. This CDR3 is 13 amino acids long. CDR3 amino acids: CASSDRTNTEAFF. The DNA of the CDR3 is TGTGCCAGCAGCGACCGGACCAACACTGAAGCTTTCTTT.

The chain links TRBV7-9 to TRBJ2-7, with TRBD1 as a possible D gene (6 bases). This CDR3 region has 14 residues. CDR1 is SEHNR and CDR2 is FQNEAQ in the germline V gene (reference sequence). The V and J ends lost 5 bases and 3 bases respectively, with 14 bases between them. The CDR3 sequence: CASSEQGVGYEQYF. DNA of the CDR3: TGTGCCAGCAGCGAACAGGGAGTCGGCTACGAGCAGTACTTC.

This chain connects TRBV11-2 to TRBJ1-2, with D unclear. Germline-derived CDR1 and CDR2 are SGHAT and FQNNGV. The CDR3 length is 13 residues. The V and J ends lost 1 base and 7 bases respectively, with 10 bases between them. CDR3 in amino acids: CASSLAPGRGYTF. CDR3 nucleotide sequence: TGTGCCAGCAGCTTAGCCCCGGGTCGTGGCTACACCTTC. Combining the CDR3 with reference TRBV11-2 and TRBJ1-2 gives the whole variable domain EAGVAQSPRYKIIEKRQSVAFWCNPISGHATLYWYQQILGQGPKLLIQFQNNGVVDDSQLPKDRFSAERLKGVDSTLKIQPAKLEDSAVYLCASSLAPGRGYTFGSGTRLTVV.

The DNA for the CDR3 is TGTGCCAGCAGCCCCGCTGGACGCACAGATACGCAGTATTTT. Protein: CASSPAGRTDTQYF. V gene TRBV7-2 combines with J gene TRBJ2-3; D is unresolved. The germline V gene encodes CDR1 SGHTA and CDR2 FQGNSA. CDR3 length: 14 residues. Trimming cost V 5 bases and J 1 base, with 10 bases left between them.

The chain recombines TRBV9 with TRBJ1-5; D is uncertain. CDR1 SGDLS and CDR2 YYNGEE come from the germline V gene. The length of the CDR3 is 15 residues. V lost 0 bases and J lost 5, with 12 bases in between. The CDR3 region is CASSVDDAKYQPQHF. The CDR3 nucleotides read TGTGCCAGCAGCGTAGACGATGCCAAGTATCAGCCCCAGCATTTT.

The gene calls are TRBV7-9 and TRBJ2-7; D is unclear. Per the germline V gene, CDR1 is SEHNR and CDR2 is FQNEAQ (reference sequence). This CDR3 is 15 amino acids long. Trimming took off 2 bases at V and 7 bases at J, with 18 bases between the two ends. As DNA, the CDR3 is TGTGCCAGCAGCTTATTCTCAGAAGGGTGGGGAGAGCAGTACTTC. Protein product: CASSLFSEGWGEQYF.